This T cell receptor (beta chain) is from a study of cytomegalovirus exposure and HLA in healthy donors. Across the study: Caucasian-associated ancestry cluster membership applied to about 77% of some 400 genotyped donors. Study-level results: Roughly even sequencing depth across donors was the assumption behind the presence/absence analyses.

This PCR relied on a set of 60 Vbeta primers and 13 Jbeta primers. Original processing notes: Later, 75 million to 100 million unique TCR beta chains were counted in an analysis, and around 11 million of them were shared. TCRdb's copy holds only in-frame clones and misses some; the assay was immunoSEQ multiplex PCR. That table furnishes V, J and clone size, whereas the DNA furnished D and trimming. The table includes roughly 200,000 clones, roughly 74% detected once. Each donor was healthy, and each was a bone marrow donor. This clone was counted once. Its antigen is currently unknown. Trimming cost V 6 bases and J 6 bases, with 11 bases left between them. Germline V lookup: CDR1 MNHEY, CDR2 SVGAGI. The CDR3 is made up of 12 amino acids.

Sequenced sample: PBMCs. The chain links TRBV6-5 to TRBJ1-2; TRBD1 is a possible D gene (5 bases). This receptor was obtained from a woman in her twenties or thirties in good health and CMV-seropositive. This CDR3 reads CASSRGTDGYTF. The CDR3, as DNA: TGTGCCAGCAGCCGCGGGACGGATGGCTACACCTTC.